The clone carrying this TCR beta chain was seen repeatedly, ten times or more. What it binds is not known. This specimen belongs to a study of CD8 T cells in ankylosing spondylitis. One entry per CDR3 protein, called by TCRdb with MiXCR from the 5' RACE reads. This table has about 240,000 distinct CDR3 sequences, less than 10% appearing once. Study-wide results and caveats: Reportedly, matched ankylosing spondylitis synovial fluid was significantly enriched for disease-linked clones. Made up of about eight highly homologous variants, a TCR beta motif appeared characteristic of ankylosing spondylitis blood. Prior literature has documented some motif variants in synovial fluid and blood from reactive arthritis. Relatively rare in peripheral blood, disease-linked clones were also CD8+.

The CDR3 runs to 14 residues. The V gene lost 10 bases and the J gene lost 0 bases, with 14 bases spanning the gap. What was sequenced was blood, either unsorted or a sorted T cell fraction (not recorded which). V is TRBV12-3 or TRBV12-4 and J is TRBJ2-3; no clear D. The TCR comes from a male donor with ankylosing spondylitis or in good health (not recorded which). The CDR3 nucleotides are TGTGCCATCCTATTACTGGGAAGCACAGATACGCAGTATTTT. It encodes CAILLLGSTDTQYF.